The next 30 T cell receptor beta chains were all read from a single sample in a study of molecular identifiers for immune sequencing clone quantification. TCRdb reprocessed the PCR reads with MiXCR, giving one entry per CDR3 protein. In the table there are about 300,000 distinct CDR3 sequences, 20% to 25% of which are singletons. Source material: naive CD8+ T cells from blood, with Jurkat cell RNA spiked in. Subset denoted: FACS-sorted CD8+CD4-CCR7+CD45RA+ naive T cells. All receptors come from a human donor in good health. Some libraries in this study had Jurkat cell RNA spiked in.

The table lists this clonotype with many counts. The chain uses TRBV21-1 and TRBJ2-5; whether TRBD1, the table's D call, matches the DNA was not checked. TRBV21-1 represents a pseudogene. The CDR3 has 16 residues. For the CDR3, the DNA is TGTGCCAGCAGCAATGCCACGGGACCGTCCACGGTGGCCCAGTACTTC. Protein: CASSNATGPSTVAQYF.

This clonotype has at least ten counts. The V and J genes are TRBV19 and TRBJ2-1, with D possibly being TRBD2 (6 bases). Germline V gives CDR1 LNHDA, CDR2 SQIVND (reference sequence). This CDR3 has 13 amino acids. Between the trimmed V and J ends, which lost 4 bases and 9 bases, there was a span of 13 bases. Here the CDR3 reads CASSRNGGGEQFF. CDR3 DNA sequence: TGTGCCAGTAGTAGGAACGGGGGAGGTGAGCAGTTCTTC.

Details on this clonotype: At one end, the junction sequence differs from germline, possibly due to a read error. V and J are TRBV10-3 and TRBJ2-1; 7 bases line up with TRBD2. This CDR3 region has 14 residues. CDR1 ENHRY and CDR2 SYGVKD come from the germline V gene. As DNA, the CDR3 is TGTACCATCGCGGGGGACCCTTCCTACAATGAGCAGTTCTTC. It yields the protein CTIAGDPSYNEQFF.

This clonotype was observed many times. The chain carries TRBV14 and TRBJ2-2; D gene uncertain. Germline CDR1 SGHDN, CDR2 FVKESK. The CDR3 spans 14 residues. V was pared by 0 bases and J by 5 bases, with 7 bases between. The CDR3 protein is CASSQDFKTGELFF. CDR3 sequence (DNA): TGTGCCAGCAGCCAAGACTTCAAAACCGGGGAGCTGTTTTTT.

This clonotype came up a few times. The rearrangement links TRBV11-1 to TRBJ2-7; 7 bases map to TRBD2. The CDR3 runs 17 residues. CDR1 and CDR2 from the germline V gene are SGHAT and FQDESV (reference sequence). V shed 0 bases, J shed 0 bases, and the junction held 8 bases outside the gene matches. The CDR3: CASSLAGDGRASYEQYF. Here the CDR3 DNA reads TGTGCCAGCAGCTTAGCGGGTGATGGGAGGGCCTCCTACGAGCAGTACTTC.

Many counts were recorded for this clonotype. V gene TRBV29-1 combines with J gene TRBJ1-2; possible D gene TRBD1, 6 bases. Germline V gives CDR1 SQVTM, CDR2 ANQGSEA. The CDR3 contains 13 residues. Trimming stripped 2 bases from V and 4 bases from J, with 11 bases between. The CDR3 sequence is CSVESPDSYGYTF. In nucleotides, the CDR3 is TGCAGCGTTGAATCCCCGGACAGCTATGGCTACACCTTC.

This clonotype was seen many times. CDR3 sequence reads: CASSFQGRYEEKLFF. Here the CDR3 DNA reads TGTGCCAGCAGCTTCCAAGGGCGGTACGAGGAAAAACTGTTTTTT. The V gene is TRBV7-9, the J gene TRBJ1-4; D not certain. Trimming pared 3 bases from V and 8 bases from J, leaving 16 bases between. The germline V gene has CDR1 SEHNR and CDR2 FQNEAQ (reference sequence). The CDR3 totals 15 residues.

This clonotype appeared many times. CDR3 region: CASEEDTQYF. CDR3 DNA: TGTGCCAGCGAGGAGGATACGCAGTATTTT. The rearrangement uses TRBV25-1 and TRBJ2-3, with no clear D. Trimming took off 8 bases at V and 6 bases at J, with 6 bases between the two ends. The CDR3 is 10 residues long. The germline CDR1 and CDR2 sequences are MGHDK and SYGVNS.

This clonotype was recorded a few times. CDR3 in amino acids: CASSLSLDEQYF. The CDR3 nucleotides are TGTGCCAGCAGCTTGAGCCTGGACGAGCAGTACTTC. The chain employs TRBV11-3 and TRBJ2-7; D gene unclear. The germline CDR1 and CDR2 sequences are SGHNT and YENEEA. The V and J ends lost 3 bases and 5 bases respectively, with 8 bases between them. The length of the CDR3 is 12 residues.

Only a few counts were recorded for this clonotype. The J gene is TRBJ2-7, the V gene TRBV19, with D possibly matching TRBD1 (5 bases). Per germline, CDR1 LNHDA and CDR2 SQIVND (reference sequence). CDR3 size: 14 residues. V was clipped by 5 bases and J by 2 bases, with 13 bases between them. The CDR3, as DNA: TGTGCCAGTAGTGTGGGTCCAGGGCCCTACGAGCAGTACTTC. Translated, it gives CASSVGPGPYEQYF.

This clonotype was seen repeatedly, ten times or more. The chain uses TRBV20-1 and TRBJ2-7; weak D call: TRBD1 (5 bases). V was trimmed by 0 bases and J by 2 bases, leaving 20 bases between them. Per germline, CDR1 DFQATT and CDR2 SNEGSKA (reference sequence). The CDR3 loop spans 17 amino acids. CDR3: CSARDFRQPHMTYEQYF. The CDR3, as DNA: TGCAGTGCTAGAGATTTCAGACAGCCCCACATGACCTACGAGCAGTACTTC.

CDR3 coding DNA: TGTGCCAGTAGTACCTCTTCGAGGGGCCAAGAGACCCAGTACTTC. It yields the protein CASSTSSRGQETQYF. The chain combines TRBV19 with TRBJ2-5, with D possibly called TRBD1 or TRBD2 (5 bases each). The CDR3 spans 15 residues. The V gene's germline CDR1 is LNHDA and CDR2 SQIVND (reference sequence). V was pared by 4 bases and J by 1 base, with 13 bases between. The full variable domain, in which reference TRBV19 and TRBJ2-5 provide the parts outside the CDR3, is DGGITQSPKYLFRKEGQNVTLSCEQNLNHDAMYWYRQDPGQGLRLIYYSQIVNDFQKGDIAEGYSVSREKKESFPLTVTSAQKNPTAFYLCASSTSSRGQETQYFGPGTRLLVL.

This clonotype has only one observation. This sequence is one base from a far larger clone and is likely a read error. The genes are TRBV7-9 and TRBJ2-7; D not resolved. Per the germline V gene, CDR1 is SEHNR and CDR2 is FQNEAQ (reference sequence). The CDR3 spans 12 residues. Trimming left V 3 bases short and J 3 bases short, with 6 bases between. This CDR3 reads CASSFVSYEQYF. Written as DNA, the CDR3 is TGTGCCAGCAGCTTCGTCAGCTACGAGCAGTACTTC.

The J gene is TRBJ2-1, the V gene TRBV19, with TRBD1 matching 9 bases. J lost 4 bases, V lost 8 bases, and 6 bases had no gene match. This CDR3 is 14 amino acids long. The germline CDR1 and CDR2 sequences are LNHDA and SQIVND (reference sequence). CDR3 loop: CASWQGTGYNEQFF. CDR3 nucleotide sequence: TGTGCCAGTTGGCAAGGGACAGGGTACAATGAGCAGTTCTTC.

In the case of this clonotype: A clone one base away is much larger, so this may be a read error. The rearrangement joins TRBV6-6 to TRBJ2-7; no definite D call. Germline-derived CDR1 and CDR2 are MNHNY and SVGAGI (reference sequence). Deletions cut 5 bases from V and 4 bases from J, with 12 bases between. The CDR3 is made up of 13 amino acids. The CDR3 spells CASSHGRIYEQYF. The CDR3 nucleotides read TGTGCCAGCAGTCACGGGCGGATTTACGAGCAGTACTTC.

This clonotype was seen ten or more times. CDR3 amino acids: CATTSPSYNEQFF. Here the CDR3 DNA reads TGTGCCACCACGAGTCCCTCCTACAATGAGCAGTTCTTC. The rearrangement joins TRBV28 to TRBJ2-1; D ambiguous. V was clipped by 10 bases and J by 0 bases, with 10 bases between them. This CDR3 is 13 amino acids long. Germline CDR1 and CDR2: MDHEN and SYDVKM.

This clonotype was counted at least ten times. This rearrangement joins TRBV6-5 to TRBJ1-5; a possible D gene is TRBD1 (5 bases). Germline V lookup: CDR1 MNHEY, CDR2 SVGAGI. Trimming took 2 bases from V and 6 from J, leaving 11 bases between them. CDR3 length: 14 residues. The CDR3 is CASSYGPGGQPQHF. The DNA of the CDR3 is TGTGCCAGCAGTTACGGGCCCGGGGGTCAGCCCCAGCATTTT.

This clonotype was counted ten times or more. This chain links TRBV30 with TRBJ2-2, with 7 bases identical to TRBD2. CDR3 length: 15 residues. J lost 2 bases, V lost 3 bases, and 6 bases had no gene match. The germline V gene has CDR1 GTSNPN and CDR2 SVGIG (reference sequence). CDR3 coding DNA: TGTGCCTGGAGGGAAGCGGGGTTCAACACCGGGGAGCTGTTTTTT. It yields the protein CAWREAGFNTGELFF.

The CDR3 coding sequence is TGTGCCAGCGGCCCAAACACAGATACGCAGTATTTT. Translating it yields CASGPNTDTQYF. The chain has TRBV5-8 and TRBJ2-3; D uncertain. Germline CDR1 SGHTS, CDR2 YDEGEE. The CDR3 runs 12 residues. The V end lost 7 bases, the J end lost 2 bases, and 8 bases lay between the germline ends.

This clonotype was recorded many times. V usage is TRBV2 and J usage is TRBJ2-6; D is unresolved. V gave up 0 bases and J gave up 2 bases, with 8 bases separating them. CDR1 is SNHLY and CDR2 is FYNNEI in the germline V gene. The CDR3 runs to 16 residues. DNA of the CDR3: TGTGCCAGCAGTGAAGCGAAGGTTACTGGGGCCAACGTCCTGACTTTC. Translating gives CASSEAKVTGANVLTF.

This clonotype showed up many times. The rearrangement uses TRBV7-9 and TRBJ1-5, with D unclear. This CDR3 has 14 residues. CDR1 and CDR2 from the germline V gene are SEHNR and FQNEAQ (reference sequence). V lost 1 base and J lost 3, with 7 bases in between. CDR3 protein: CASSLGRVNQPQHF. Here the CDR3 DNA reads TGTGCCAGCAGCTTAGGGCGGGTCAATCAGCCCCAGCATTTT.

In regard to this clonotype: A read error may produce the germline difference seen at one junction end. The V call is TRBV20-1, the J call TRBJ2-3, with D unclear. This CDR3 is built from 15 residues. CDR1 DFQATT and CDR2 SNEGSKA come from the germline V gene (reference sequence). CDR3 sequence (DNA): TGCAGTGCTAGTTCAGCAGAAGGTCCCCCAGATATGCAGTATTTT. It codes for CSASSAEGPPDMQYF.

This clonotype was counted at least ten times. CDR3 in DNA: TGTGCCAGCAGTTACGAGCGGGAGCATGGCGAGCAGTACTTC. Its protein product is CASSYEREHGEQYF. V gene TRBV6-6 combines with J gene TRBJ2-7, with 8 positions matching TRBD2. V shed 2 bases and J 6 bases; nucleotides not matched to a gene: 6. There are 14 residues in the CDR3. Looked up from germline, CDR1 is MNHNY and CDR2 is SVGAGI (reference sequence).

This clonotype was seen many times. The CDR3 spells CASSLSFAGGRYEQYF. DNA of the CDR3: TGTGCCAGCAGTTTATCGTTCGCAGGGGGCCGCTACGAGCAGTACTTC. The genes are TRBV27 and TRBJ2-7, with 8 bases lining up with TRBD1. V shed 0 bases, J shed 3 bases, and the junction held 7 bases outside the gene matches. CDR1 and CDR2 (germline): MNHEY, SMNVEV (reference sequence). The CDR3 is 16 amino acids.

V and J are TRBV19 and TRBJ1-3; no clear D gene. The CDR3 consists of 15 residues. Germline V gene sequence: CDR1 LNHDA, CDR2 SQIVND (reference sequence). V was trimmed by 7 bases and J by 4 bases, leaving 17 bases between them. The CDR3 loop reads CASITPATQGNTIYF. In nucleotides, the CDR3 is TGTGCCAGTATCACCCCGGCAACGCAAGGAAACACCATATATTTT.

Ten or more counts support this clonotype. The V gene is TRBV13, the J gene TRBJ1-5; D gene ambiguous. CDR1 and CDR2 from the germline V gene are PRHDT and FYEKMQ (reference sequence). This CDR3 is 18 amino acids long. Between the trimmed V and J ends, which lost 1 base and 1 base, there was a span of 17 bases. The CDR3 loop is CASSLEGISGKSNQPQHF. The CDR3 bases are TGTGCCAGCAGCTTAGAAGGGATATCAGGAAAGAGCAATCAGCCCCAGCATTTT. The entire variable domain, with the rest obtained from reference TRBV13 and TRBJ1-5, is as follows: AAGVIQSPRHLIKEKRETATLKCYPIPRHDTVYWYQQGPGQDPQFLISFYEKMQSDKGSIPDRFSAQQFSDYHSELNMSSLELGDSALYFCASSLEGISGKSNQPQHFGDGTRLSIL.

This clonotype has ten or more counts. This chain connects TRBV9 to TRBJ2-7, with 8 bases identical to TRBD2. The CDR3 totals 15 residues. Germline V gene sequence: CDR1 SGDLS, CDR2 YYNGEE. V was pared by 4 bases and J by 0 bases, with 6 bases of the junction left unmatched. CDR3 nucleotide sequence: TGTGCCAGCAGCCCGAGCGGGGGACCCTCCTACGAGCAGTACTTC. The encoded protein is CASSPSGGPSYEQYF.

This clonotype was detected ten times or more. V usage is TRBV12-3 or TRBV12-4 and J usage is TRBJ1-1; 7 positions agree with TRBD1. V lost 3 bases and J lost 2; bases outside the gene matches: 12. The CDR3 consists of 17 residues. CDR3 loop: CASSFPGDSGFNTEAFF. In nucleotides, the CDR3 is TGTGCCAGCAGTTTCCCAGGGGACAGCGGGTTTAACACTGAAGCTTTCTTT.

About this clonotype: A much larger clone differs by one base, so this may be a read error. V and J are TRBV5-3 and TRBJ2-5; 7 nucleotides align to TRBD2. TRBV5-3 is treated as an ORF (open reading frame) with a function not yet certain. The CDR3 has 15 residues. Trimming removed 8 bases from V and 4 bases from J; junction bases left unmatched: 14. The CDR3 loop is CASSESGLVGETQYF. CDR3 nucleotides: TGTGCCAGCAGCGAGAGCGGACTAGTCGGAGAGACCCAGTACTTC.

This clonotype was counted many times. Mismatch with germline at one junction end may stem from a read error. The chain couples TRBV4-3 to TRBJ2-5, with a weak D call TRBD2 (6 bases). Germline V gives CDR1 LGHNA, CDR2 YSLEER. This CDR3 spans 15 amino acids. CDR3 residues: CASSQELDYQETQYF. In DNA, the CDR3 is TGCGCCAGCAGCCAAGAGCTGGACTACCAGGAGACCCAGTACTTC.